This record looks at one TCR beta chain sequence and its context. V lost 6 bases and J 2 bases, leaving 9 bases between the germline ends. This CDR3 is built from 13 residues. Germline CDR1 SGDLS, CDR2 YYNGEE. Assay: immunoSEQ multiplex PCR; the TCRdb copy retains only in-frame clones and omits some. The data show about 330,000 clones, 65% to 90% seen once. The data were taken from a study of blood T cell repertoires in COVID-19. Study-wide context: Researchers got acute and convalescent COVID-19 samples from the United States, Italy and Spain.

This receptor was obtained from a woman under 30 who had recovered from COVID-19. The rearrangement joins TRBV9 to TRBJ1-5; D perhaps matches TRBD1 (5 bases). What was sequenced was PBMCs or T cells enriched from blood (not recorded which). The CDR3 DNA follows: TGTGCCAGCAACTCGGGGGGCAATCAGCCCCAGCATTTT. The encoded protein is CASNSGGNQPQHF.